This entry lists 11 T cell receptor beta chains sequenced from one sample in a study of tumor-infiltrating lymphocytes in primary liver carcinoma. Germline DNA was also extracted, and blood RNA derived from unsorted whole blood. Total RNA amounting to 500 ng was the source from which TCR beta cDNA was made with a constant-region primer. Amplification in three nested multiplex PCR rounds with slightly modified ARM-PCR gave rise to TCR beta libraries. A C-beta reverse primer and TRBV1-TRBV30 forward primers served in each of the first two PCR rounds, at 10 cycles apiece. Each CDR3 protein is one row after TCRdb ran MiXCR on the multiplex PCR reads. The data contain 250,000 to 400,000 distinct CDR3 sequences, 55% to 65% of them singletons. The sample taken for sequencing was peripheral blood. These receptors came from a man aged 40-49 years with primary liver carcinoma and hepatitis B virus infection.

The rearrangement links TRBV5-4 to TRBJ2-1, with a weak D call TRBD1 (5 bases). Trimming shortened V by 4 bases and J by 9 bases, and 14 bases separated the two germline ends. The CDR3 has 13 residues. Germline V lookup: CDR1 SGHNT, CDR2 YYREEE (reference sequence). The CDR3 coding sequence is TGTGCCAGCAGCCCGATTACAGGTGTTGAGCAGTTCTTC. It yields the protein CASSPITGVEQFF.

Regarding this clonotype: Given the absence of the conserved phenylalanine or tryptophan at the CDR3 end, a read error is likely. J is TRBJ2-7 and V is TRBV11-2; D ambiguous. Between the trimmed V and J ends, which lost 4 bases and 0 bases, there was a span of 7 bases. CDR1 is SGHAT, CDR2 FQNNGV, per germline. The CDR3 has 13 amino acids. The CDR3 sequence is CASSYGSSYEQYS. In nucleotides, the CDR3 is TGTGCCAGCAGCTACGGGTCCTCCTACGAGCAGTACTCC.

This chain joins TRBV24-1 and TRBJ2-3, with D maybe TRBD2 (6 bases). CDR1 and CDR2 from the germline V gene are KGHDR and SFDVKD. Trimming removed 4 bases at V and 2 bases at J, with 12 bases between. CDR3 length: 15 residues. The CDR3 nucleotides read TGTGCCACCAGTGACACGGGAGCGGTCACAGATACGCAGTATTTT. This codes for CATSDTGAVTDTQYF.

This clonotype was counted ten times or more. The rearrangement uses TRBV4-2 and TRBJ1-6; TRBD1 matches at 11 bases. V dropped 3 bases and J dropped 10; count of bases not matched to a gene: 2. Germline CDR1 and CDR2: LGHNA and YNFKEQ. The CDR3 has 14 amino acids. The CDR3 loop reads CASSQDRGLSPLHF. The CDR3 DNA reads TGTGCCAGCAGCCAGGACAGGGGGCTCTCACCCCTCCACTTT.

This clonotype was seen at least ten times. The genes are TRBV29-1 and TRBJ1-1; D gene ambiguous. V lost 6 bases, J lost 11 bases, and 10 bases lay in between. Germline V lookup: CDR1 SQVTM, CDR2 ANQGSEA. The CDR3 has 9 residues. CDR3 in amino acids: CSVGELAFF. CDR3 in DNA: TGCAGCGTAGGCGAGCTTGCTTTCTTT.

This rearrangement joins TRBV29-1 to TRBJ2-3, with a possible D match to TRBD2 (5 bases). Germline CDR1 SQVTM, CDR2 ANQGSEA. CDR3 length: 13 amino acids. CDR3 coding DNA: TGCAACATTGCAGTCGGGGGCACAGATACGCAGTATTTT. Its protein product is CNIAVGGTDTQYF.

On this clonotype itself: Compared with germline, one end of the junction differs, possibly owing to a read error. The V and J genes are TRBV6-9 and TRBJ2-6; D gene uncertain. The length of the CDR3 is 18 residues. The germline gives CDR1 MNHGY, CDR2 SVAAGI. CDR3 residues: CASTPLPGCLRGTNVLTF. CDR3 nucleotides: TGTGCCAGCACTCCCCTCCCCGGCTGCTTGCGTGGGACCAACGTCCTGACTTTC.

In regard to this clonotype: A much larger clonotype is one base distant, so this may be a read error. V is TRBV6-1 and J is TRBJ2-3; a possible D gene is TRBD2 (6 bases). Trimming shortened V by 0 bases and J by 6 bases, and 13 bases separated the two germline ends. Germline values: CDR1 MNHNS, CDR2 SASEGT. The CDR3 contains 15 residues. In nucleotides, the CDR3 is TGTGCCAGCAGTGAAGCGGCGGGACTGGGGGATACGCAGTATTTT. Protein sequence: CASSEAAGLGDTQYF.

Comments on this clonotype: A single base separates this from a much larger clone, so it may be a read error. The gene calls are TRBV12-3 or TRBV12-4 and TRBJ2-7; D is unresolved. The CDR3 sequence is 13 residues long. The CDR3 coding sequence is TGTGCCAGGAGTTTAGCCACGGCCTACGAGCAGTACTTC. As protein: CARSLATAYEQYF.

Note on this clonotype: A read error may be the cause here, since a much bigger clone is one base away. The chain couples TRBV6-1 to TRBJ2-2; D gene unclear. CDR1 is MNHNS, CDR2 SASEGT, per germline. V was clipped by 4 bases and J by 11 bases, with 11 bases between them. CDR3 length: 12 residues. The DNA for the CDR3 is TGTGCCAGCAGTGGGAACTGGGGAGAGCTGTTTTTT. Its protein product is CASSGNWGELFF.

This clonotype was detected a few times. The V and J genes are TRBV5-1 and TRBJ2-1, with 9 nucleotides matching TRBD2. Unmatched junction bases numbered 8, after V lost 0 bases and J lost 7 bases. This CDR3 is built from 16 residues. Germline V lookup: CDR1 SGHRS, CDR2 YFSETQ. The CDR3 loop reads CASSLDGGRAWNEQFF. In DNA form, the CDR3 reads TGCGCCAGCAGCTTGGACGGCGGGAGGGCCTGGAATGAGCAGTTCTTC.